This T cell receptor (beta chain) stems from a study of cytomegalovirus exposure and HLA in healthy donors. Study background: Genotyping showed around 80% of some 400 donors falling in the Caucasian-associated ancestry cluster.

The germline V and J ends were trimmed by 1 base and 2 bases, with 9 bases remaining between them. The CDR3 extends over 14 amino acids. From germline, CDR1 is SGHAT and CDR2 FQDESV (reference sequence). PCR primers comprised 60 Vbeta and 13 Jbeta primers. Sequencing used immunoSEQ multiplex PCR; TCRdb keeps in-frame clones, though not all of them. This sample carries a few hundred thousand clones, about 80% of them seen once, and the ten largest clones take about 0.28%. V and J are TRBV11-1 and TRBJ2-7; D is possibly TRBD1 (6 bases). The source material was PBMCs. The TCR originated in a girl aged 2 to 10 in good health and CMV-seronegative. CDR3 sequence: CASSLDGQTYEQYF. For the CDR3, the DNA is TGTGCCAGCAGCTTAGACGGACAGACCTACGAGCAGTACTTC. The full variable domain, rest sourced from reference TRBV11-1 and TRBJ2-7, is EAEVAQSPRYKITEKSQAVAFWCDPISGHATLYWYRQILGQGPELLVQFQDESVVDDSQLPKDRFSAERLKGVDSTLKIQPAELGDSAMYLCASSLDGQTYEQYFGPGTRLTVT.